The 14 T cell receptor beta chains given below trace back to one sample, sequenced in a study of cytomegalovirus exposure and HLA in healthy donors. PCR involved 60 Vbeta and 13 Jbeta primers. Measured with immunoSEQ multiplex PCR; TCRdb has only the in-frame clones, and not every one. This table holds some 200,000 clones, 70% found once. The specimen sequenced was PBMCs. Receptor source: a man between 40 and 49 years old in good health and CMV-seropositive.

V and J are TRBV5-1 and TRBJ1-4; perhaps TRBD1 as D (6 bases). Between the trimmed V and J ends, which lost 4 bases and 0 bases, there was a span of 19 bases. Germline CDR1 SGHRS, CDR2 YFSETQ. The CDR3 extends over 18 amino acids. CDR3 sequence: CASSGEGTGLTTNEKLFF. The CDR3 bases are TGCGCCAGCAGCGGGGAGGGAACAGGGCTTACAACTAATGAAAAACTGTTTTTT.

This clone was picked up one time. No conserved phenylalanine or tryptophan ends this CDR3, so it is likely a read error. The chain carries TRBV5-4 and TRBJ1-3; TRBD1 is a possible D gene (6 bases). The V end lost 5 bases, the J end lost 4 bases, and 10 bases lay between the germline ends. In germline, CDR1 is SGHNT, CDR2 YYREEE (reference sequence). The CDR3 loop spans 13 amino acids. CDR3 sequence: CASSYRVGNTIYS. CDR3 in DNA: TGTGCCAGCAGTTACAGGGTCGGAAACACCATATATTCT.

The rearrangement links TRBV19 to TRBJ1-1; D possibly corresponds to TRBD1 (5 bases). Trimming cost V 5 bases and J 3 bases, with 10 bases left between them. CDR1 and CDR2 from the germline V gene are LNHDA and SQIVND (reference sequence). The CDR3 contains 13 residues. Here the CDR3 DNA reads TGTGCCAGTAGTCCTCGGGGGGACACTGAAGCTTTCTTT. Protein sequence: CASSPRGDTEAFF.

This clone was detected a few times. This rearrangement joins TRBV19 to TRBJ1-2; 7 nucleotides align to TRBD1. V was pared by 3 bases and J by 4 bases, with 2 bases of the junction left unmatched. CDR1 is LNHDA, CDR2 SQIVND, per germline (reference sequence). This CDR3 is 13 amino acids long. CDR3 DNA: TGTGCCAGTAGTATTGACAGGGCCTATGGCTACACCTTC. Encoded protein: CASSIDRAYGYTF.

V gene TRBV5-1 combines with J gene TRBJ2-3; TRBD1 matches at 7 bases. The V gene end was trimmed by 2 bases and the J gene end by 6 bases; junction bases not matched to a gene: 6. This CDR3 spans 14 amino acids. Per germline, CDR1 SGHRS and CDR2 YFSETQ. Here the CDR3 DNA reads TGCGCCAGCAGCTTAGACAGGGCAGGGGATACGCAGTATTTT. Its protein is CASSLDRAGDTQYF. Full variable domain (rest looked up from reference TRBV5-1 and TRBJ2-3): KAGVTQTPRYLIKTRGQQVTLSCSPISGHRSVSWYQQTPGQGLQFLFEYFSETQRNKGNFPGRFSGRQFSNSRSEMNVSTLELGDSALYLCASSLDRAGDTQYFGPGTRLTVL.

The CDR3 nucleotides read TGTGCCAGCAGCCAAGTCACCAGCGGGGGGGCCGGGGAGCTGTTTTTT. Translating it yields CASSQVTSGGAGELFF. The chain couples TRBV4-2 to TRBJ2-2; TRBD2 agrees at 10 bases. This CDR3 has 16 residues. The germline CDR1 and CDR2 sequences are LGHNA and YNFKEQ. Losses at the gene ends were 1 base for V and 6 bases for J; bases not matched to a gene: 5.

The V and J genes are TRBV2 and TRBJ2-5, with 7 bases identical to TRBD1. Per germline, CDR1 SNHLY and CDR2 FYNNEI. Trimming cost V 6 bases and J 4 bases; bases outside gene matches: 14. The CDR3 length is 16 residues. The CDR3 region is CASSARQGRSAETQYF. CDR3 sequence (DNA): TGTGCCAGCAGCGCTAGACAGGGACGATCGGCAGAGACCCAGTACTTC.

The V call is TRBV5-1, the J call TRBJ1-6; no firm D call. CDR3 length: 14 residues. In germline, CDR1 is SGHRS, CDR2 YFSETQ. V was cut by 3 bases and J by 9 bases, with 13 bases left in between. The CDR3 DNA reads TGCGCCAGCAGCTCGGTGGAGGGAGGTTCACCCCTCCACTTT. It is translated as CASSSVEGGSPLHF.

The chain uses TRBV4-2 and TRBJ2-5, with 11 bases fitting TRBD2. This CDR3 region has 21 residues. Per the germline V gene, CDR1 is LGHNA and CDR2 is YNFKEQ. J gave up 1 base and V 4 bases, and 20 bases lay outside the gene matches. The CDR3: CASSRPPSGTSGGNIQETQYF. For the CDR3, the DNA is TGTGCCAGCAGCCGCCCCCCTAGTGGTACTAGCGGGGGAAATATCCAAGAGACCCAGTACTTC.

J is TRBJ2-5 and V is TRBV7-2; D is undetermined. The germline V and J ends were trimmed by 4 bases and 2 bases, with 2 bases remaining between them. This CDR3 is built from 11 residues. Germline CDR1 SGHTA, CDR2 FQGNSA. The chain's CDR3 is CASSSQETQYF. CDR3 nucleotides: TGTGCCAGCAGCTCTCAAGAGACCCAGTACTTC.

The gene calls are TRBV7-2 and TRBJ2-5, with TRBD2 identical over 7 bases. The CDR3 totals 16 residues. CDR1 SGHTA and CDR2 FQGNSA come from the germline V gene. The trim removed 6 bases at V and 5 bases at J, leaving 15 bases unmatched. The CDR3 nucleotides read TGTGCCAGCAGTCAAGTGGGCGGGGGTTCTTATGAGACCCAGTACTTC. This sequence encodes CASSQVGGGSYETQYF.

This rearrangement joins TRBV5-1 to TRBJ2-7, with 10 bases that match TRBD1. V dropped 0 bases and J dropped 7; count of bases not matched to a gene: 7. The CDR3 contains 15 residues. Germline CDR1 SGHRS, CDR2 YFSETQ. In DNA, the CDR3 is TGCGCCAGCAGCTTGGTTTCAGGGGGACAGGGGGAGCAGTACTTC. Translating gives CASSLVSGGQGEQYF.

This chain links TRBV5-4 with TRBJ1-1; D might be TRBD1 (5 bases). The CDR3 contains 11 residues. Germline CDR1 SGHNT, CDR2 YYREEE (reference sequence). The V end was cut by 5 bases, the J end by 9 bases, with 11 bases between. The CDR3 spells CASSLDSQAFF. The DNA for the CDR3 is TGTGCCAGCAGTCTTGACAGTCAAGCTTTCTTT.

The genes are TRBV19 and TRBJ1-6; 8 nucleotides line up with TRBD1. The germline V gene has CDR1 LNHDA and CDR2 SQIVND (reference sequence). The CDR3 has 14 amino acids. V shed 5 bases, J shed 6 bases, and the junction held 3 bases outside the gene matches. The CDR3 DNA follows: TGTGCCAGTAGTGCAGACAGGGGTAATTCACCCCTCCACTTT. It is translated as CASSADRGNSPLHF.